The T cell receptor beta chain described here comes from a study of Ad26.COV2.S vaccination and SARS-CoV-2 variants. Notes on the study in general: Similar non-spike TCR breadth was observed in recipients of vaccine and of placebo. Reportedly, spike-specific CD8+ and CD4+ T cell responses achieved substantial breadth once vaccination had taken place.

Germline CDR1 and CDR2: SGHRS and YFSETQ. The CDR3 has 15 residues. With 3 bases clipped from V and 7 bases from J, the junction kept 7 bases outside the gene matches. About this clone itself: The antigen is not known.

TCRdb's copy holds only in-frame clones and misses some; the assay was immunoSEQ multiplex PCR. This sample yields fewer than 600,000 clones, of which 70% to 90% are seen a single time; 1.5% to 2% belongs to the top ten. The sample's treatment: approximately 18 received Ad26.COV2.S at low or high dose, single or two shots; 5 received placebo; per-sample allocation not given. Day 63 after the first injection of vaccine or placebo was the sampling time. The starting material was peripheral blood, obtained in a trial of Ad26.COV2.S vaccine versus placebo. The J gene is TRBJ2-3, the V gene TRBV5-1, with 11 bases that match TRBD2. This TCR came from a person aged 18-60 years who received the Ad26.COV2.S COVID-19 vaccine or a placebo. As DNA, the CDR3 is TGCGCCAGCAGCTCCAAGACTAGCGGGGTGAATACGCAGTATTTT. Translating gives CASSSKTSGVNTQYF.